These 12 T cell receptor beta chains were sequenced from one sample in a study of early T cells in non-severe SARS-CoV-2 infection. TCRdb passed the 5' RACE reads through MiXCR, listing each CDR3 protein once. The sample has 50,000 to 55,000 distinct CDR3 sequences; more than 9% are singletons. Sequencing was performed on whole blood. These receptors were collected from an adult who was a healthcare worker with PCR-confirmed SARS-CoV-2 infection or an uninfected control (not recorded which).

This clonotype was recorded many times. Here the CDR3 DNA reads TGTGCCAGCAGCTTAGAGAGGGAAGAAGCTTTCTTT. This translates into CASSLEREEAFF. The rearrangement uses TRBV13 and TRBJ1-1; no definite D call. Between the trimmed V and J ends, which lost 1 base and 8 bases, there was a span of 8 bases. The germline V gene encodes CDR1 PRHDT and CDR2 FYEKMQ (reference sequence). This CDR3 has 12 residues.

The table lists this clonotype with many counts. CDR3 sequence: CASSVDRGGATDTQYF. CDR3 DNA sequence: TGTGCCAGCAGCGTAGACCGCGGGGGGGCCACAGATACGCAGTATTTT. This chain connects TRBV9 to TRBJ2-3, with 9 bases identical to TRBD2. The germline V gene has CDR1 SGDLS and CDR2 YYNGEE. The CDR3 consists of 16 residues. The ends lost 0 bases at V and 2 bases at J; junction bases unmatched: 4.

This clonotype has a handful of counts. The chain is built from TRBV20-1 and TRBJ2-5; 7 bases match TRBD2. V dropped 3 bases and J dropped 3; count of bases not matched to a gene: 4. This CDR3 spans 13 amino acids. Germline loops: CDR1 DFQATT, CDR2 SNEGSKA (reference sequence). The CDR3 here is CSASRTRKETQYF. CDR3 sequence (DNA): TGCAGTGCTAGCCGGACTAGAAAAGAGACCCAGTACTTC.

This clonotype showed up just a few times. As DNA, the CDR3 is TGTGCCAGCAGCCACACCGGGACAGGGGGAAACAATGAGCAGTTCTTC. This codes for CASSHTGTGGNNEQFF. The rearrangement links TRBV3-1 to TRBJ2-1; 11 nucleotides agree with TRBD1. Germline values: CDR1 LGHDT, CDR2 YNNKEL (reference sequence). Unmatched junction bases numbered 6, after V lost 3 bases and J lost 5 bases. The CDR3 length is 16 residues.

A few counts support this clonotype. The chain couples TRBV3-1 to TRBJ2-1, with D tentatively TRBD1 or TRBD2 (7 bases each). V gave up 5 bases and J gave up 14 bases, with 16 bases separating them. This CDR3 contains 12 residues. The germline CDR1 and CDR2 sequences are LGHDT and YNNKEL (reference sequence). CDR3 amino acids: CASSSRAGGEFF. The CDR3 bases are TGTGCCAGCAGCTCTCGAGCAGGGGGGGAGTTCTTC.

The chain combines TRBV7-3 with TRBJ1-2, with D possibly matching TRBD1 (5 bases). Trimming took off 5 bases at V and 6 bases at J, with 19 bases between the two ends. The germline V gene encodes CDR1 SGHTA and CDR2 FQGTGA. The CDR3 length is 15 residues. CDR3 DNA sequence: TGTGCCAGCAGCAACTACGGGACGACCGGCGATGGCTACACCTTC. Translating gives CASSNYGTTGDGYTF.

This clonotype was detected many times. This sequence joins TRBV7-8 and TRBJ1-1, with 7 positions matching TRBD1. Losses at the gene ends were 2 bases for V and 1 base for J; bases not matched to a gene: 7. The CDR3 covers 16 residues. Germline assignment: CDR1 SGHVS and CDR2 FQNEAQ. CDR3 sequence: CASSLQPGGWNTEAFF. DNA for the CDR3: TGTGCCAGCAGCTTACAGCCAGGGGGATGGAACACTGAAGCTTTCTTT.

The sample holds a few counts of this clonotype. V usage is TRBV11-2 and J usage is TRBJ2-3; 10 bases line up with TRBD2. Germline V gene lookup returns CDR1 SGHAT and CDR2 FQNNGV. This CDR3 has 15 residues. The V and J ends lost 4 bases and 1 base, in that order; junction bases with no gene match: 2. The CDR3 DNA reads as TGTGCCAGCAGCTCCCTAGCGGGAGGCACAGATACGCAGTATTTT. Translation gives CASSSLAGGTDTQYF. The full variable domain, with the rest looked up from reference TRBV11-2 and TRBJ2-3, is EAGVAQSPRYKIIEKRQSVAFWCNPISGHATLYWYQQILGQGPKLLIQFQNNGVVDDSQLPKDRFSAERLKGVDSTLKIQPAKLEDSAVYLCASSSLAGGTDTQYFGPGTRLTVL.

This clonotype has a count of ten or more. The rearrangement links TRBV20-1 to TRBJ2-3, with 12 bases fitting TRBD2. With 0 bases clipped from V and 3 bases from J, the junction kept 7 bases outside the gene matches. The CDR3 covers 17 residues. CDR1 DFQATT and CDR2 SNEGSKA come from the germline V gene (reference sequence). DNA of the CDR3: TGCAGTGCTAGAGATCTATCGACTAGCGGGAGAACAGATACGCAGTATTTT. Translated, it gives CSARDLSTSGRTDTQYF.

This clonotype was counted many times. J is TRBJ2-3 and V is TRBV6-6; D is unresolved. CDR3 size: 14 residues. Germline CDR1 and CDR2: MNHNY and SVGAGI (reference sequence). Trimming pared 2 bases from V and 3 bases from J, leaving 9 bases between. The CDR3 DNA is TGTGCCAGCAGTTACCCCTCAAAGACAGATACGCAGTATTTT. It specifies CASSYPSKTDTQYF.

This clonotype was observed many times. This chain uses TRBV5-1 with TRBJ1-1; 8 nucleotides align to TRBD1. The CDR3 runs to 14 residues. Germline-derived CDR1 and CDR2 are SGHRS and YFSETQ. The junction had 10 bases not matched to a gene; V was cut back by 7 bases and J by 5 bases. CDR3 DNA: TGCGCCAGCGGTCCGAGACAGGGGAAGACTGAAGCTTTCTTT. It specifies CASGPRQGKTEAFF.

The chain uses TRBV7-9 and TRBJ2-1; D perhaps matches TRBD1 (5 bases). CDR1 is SEHNR, CDR2 FQNEAQ, per germline (reference sequence). The length of the CDR3 is 16 residues. The V end lost 5 bases, the J end lost 0 bases, and 14 bases lay between the germline ends. For the CDR3, the DNA is TGTGCCAGCAGCACATCGGTAGACAGCTCCTACAATGAGCAGTTCTTC. Its translation: CASSTSVDSSYNEQFF.